Described below is a single T cell receptor (beta chain) sequence and its context. Assay used: immunoSEQ multiplex PCR; TCRdb lists only in-frame clones, some missing. The sample yields 350,000 or so clones, roughly 88% seen once. This sample is part of a study of cytomegalovirus exposure and HLA in healthy donors. Losses at the gene ends were 5 bases for V and 3 bases for J; bases not matched to a gene: 6. The length of the CDR3 is 14 residues. Germline values: CDR1 MGHRA, CDR2 YSYEKL. The receptor was derived from a woman younger than 35 in good health and CMV-seronegative. Sequenced sample: PBMCs. The chain has TRBV4-1 and TRBJ2-7, with 8 bases that match TRBD1. The CDR3 DNA follows: TGCGCCAGCAGCACCCCAGGGGGCAGCTACGAGCAGTACTTC. It is translated as CASSTPGGSYEQYF.